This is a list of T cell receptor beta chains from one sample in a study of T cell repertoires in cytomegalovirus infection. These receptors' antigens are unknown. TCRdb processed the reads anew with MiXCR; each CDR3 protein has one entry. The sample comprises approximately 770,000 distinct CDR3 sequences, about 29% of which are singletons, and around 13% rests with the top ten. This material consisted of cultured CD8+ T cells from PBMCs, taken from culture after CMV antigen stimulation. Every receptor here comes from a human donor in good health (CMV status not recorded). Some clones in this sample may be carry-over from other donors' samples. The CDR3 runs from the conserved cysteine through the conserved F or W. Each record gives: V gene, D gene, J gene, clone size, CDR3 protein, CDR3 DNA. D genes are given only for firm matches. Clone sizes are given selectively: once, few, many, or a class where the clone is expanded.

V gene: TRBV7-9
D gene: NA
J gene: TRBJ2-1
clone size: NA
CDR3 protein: CASSLPTSFYYNEQFF
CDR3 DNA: TGTGCCAGCAGCTTACCCACGAGCTTCTACTACAATGAGCAGTTCTTC

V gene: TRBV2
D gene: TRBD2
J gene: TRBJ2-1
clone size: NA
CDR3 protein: CASSDPLAGGPSGEQFF
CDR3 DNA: TGTGCCAGCAGTGACCCCCTAGCGGGGGGGCCTTCGGGTGAGCAGTTCTTC

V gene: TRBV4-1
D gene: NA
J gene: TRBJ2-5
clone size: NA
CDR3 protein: CASSQDFASGETQYF
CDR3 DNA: TGCGCCAGCAGCCAAGATTTTGCATCGGGTGAGACCCAGTACTTC

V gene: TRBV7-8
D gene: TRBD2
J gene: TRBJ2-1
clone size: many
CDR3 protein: CASSLGRGGPSYNEQFF
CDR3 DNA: TGTGCCAGCAGCTTAGGACGGGGGGGCCCCTCCTACAATGAGCAGTTCTTC

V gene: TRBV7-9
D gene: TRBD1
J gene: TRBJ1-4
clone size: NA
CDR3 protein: CASDWTGSNEKLFF
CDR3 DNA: TGTGCCAGCGACTGGACAGGGAGTAATGAAAAACTGTTTTTT

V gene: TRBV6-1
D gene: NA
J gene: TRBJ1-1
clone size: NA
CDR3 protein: CASSEPGQGEGFF
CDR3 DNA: TGTGCCAGCAGTGAACCGGGGCAGGGAGAGGGTTTCTTT

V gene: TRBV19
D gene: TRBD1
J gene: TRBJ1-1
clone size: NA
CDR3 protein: CASSIAGTGSEAFF
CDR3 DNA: TGTGCCAGTAGTATAGCGGGGACAGGTTCTGAAGCTTTCTTT

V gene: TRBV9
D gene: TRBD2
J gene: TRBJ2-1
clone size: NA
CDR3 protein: CASSPGGGGRDEQFF
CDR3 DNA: TGTGCCAGCAGCCCAGGTGGGGGAGGGAGAGATGAGCAGTTCTTC

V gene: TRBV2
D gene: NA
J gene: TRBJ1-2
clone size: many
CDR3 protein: CASSGAETNYGYTF
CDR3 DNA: TGTGCCAGCAGTGGGGCCGAGACGAACTATGGCTACACCTTC

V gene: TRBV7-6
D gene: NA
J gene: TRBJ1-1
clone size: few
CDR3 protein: CATAGGFAEAFF
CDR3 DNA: TGTGCCACCGCCGGAGGGTTCGCTGAAGCTTTCTTT

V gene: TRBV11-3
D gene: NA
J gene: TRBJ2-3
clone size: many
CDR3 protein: CASSWTLTDTQYF
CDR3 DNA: TGTGCCAGCAGCTGGACGTTGACAGATACGCAGTATTTT

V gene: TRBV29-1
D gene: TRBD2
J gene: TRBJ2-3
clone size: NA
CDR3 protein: CSVEDQRGEVTDTQYF
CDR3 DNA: TGCAGCGTTGAAGATCAGCGGGGGGAGGTCACAGATACGCAGTATTTT

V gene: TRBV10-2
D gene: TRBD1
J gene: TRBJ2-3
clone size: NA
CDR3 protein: CASSPNRQKQGEDTQYF
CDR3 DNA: TGCGCCAGCAGTCCGAATCGCCAAAAACAGGGGGAAGATACGCAGTATTTT

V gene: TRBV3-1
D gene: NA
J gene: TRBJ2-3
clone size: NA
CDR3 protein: CASSQIDFPSTDTQYF
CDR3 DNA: TGTGCCAGCAGCCAGATCGACTTTCCTAGCACAGATACGCAGTATTTT

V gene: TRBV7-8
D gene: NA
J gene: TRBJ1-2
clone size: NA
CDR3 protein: CASSLKRYTRYGYTF
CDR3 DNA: TGTGCCAGCAGCTTAAAAAGATACACCAGATATGGCTACACCTTC

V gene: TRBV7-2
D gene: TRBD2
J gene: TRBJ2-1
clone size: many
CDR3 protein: CASSLEGQGGLAVPFSYNEQFF
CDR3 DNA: TGTGCCAGCAGCTTAGAGGGCCAGGGGGGACTAGCGGTACCCTTTTCCTACAATGAGCAGTTCTTC

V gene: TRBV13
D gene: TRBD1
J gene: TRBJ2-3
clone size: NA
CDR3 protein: CASSQFYRDSRGTDTQYF
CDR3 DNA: TGTGCCAGCAGCCAGTTTTACCGGGACAGCCGAGGCACAGATACGCAGTATTTT

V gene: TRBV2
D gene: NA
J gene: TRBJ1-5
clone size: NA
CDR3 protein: CASSNGQWQSVDQPQHF
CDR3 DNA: TGTGCCAGCAGTAACGGACAGTGGCAGAGTGTCGATCAGCCCCAGCATTTT

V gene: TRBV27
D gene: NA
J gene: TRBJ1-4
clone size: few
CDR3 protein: CASSLGRGFNEKLFF
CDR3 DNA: TGTGCCAGCAGTTTAGGTCGGGGTTTCAATGAAAAACTGTTTTTT

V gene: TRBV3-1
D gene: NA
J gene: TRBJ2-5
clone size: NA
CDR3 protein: CASSQEVAGFKETQYF
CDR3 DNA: TGTGCCAGCAGCCAAGAGGTGGCGGGTTTCAAAGAGACCCAGTACTTC

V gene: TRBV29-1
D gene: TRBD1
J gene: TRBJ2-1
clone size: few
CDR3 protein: CSVPGQGDLNEQFF
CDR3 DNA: TGCAGCGTCCCGGGACAGGGGGACTTAAATGAGCAGTTCTTC

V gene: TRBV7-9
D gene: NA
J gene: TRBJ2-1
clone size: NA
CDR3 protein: CASSPPRAYNEQFF
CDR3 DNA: TGTGCCAGCAGCCCACCACGGGCTTACAATGAGCAGTTCTTC

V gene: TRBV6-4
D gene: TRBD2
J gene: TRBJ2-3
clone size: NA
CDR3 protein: CASSENGGAGADTQYF
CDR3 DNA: TGTGCCAGCAGTGAAAACGGGGGGGCCGGGGCAGATACGCAGTATTTT

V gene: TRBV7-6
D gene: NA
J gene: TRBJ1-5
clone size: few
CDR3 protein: CASSLGPRQPQHF
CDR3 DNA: TGTGCCAGCAGCTTAGGGCCTCGTCAGCCCCAGCATTTT

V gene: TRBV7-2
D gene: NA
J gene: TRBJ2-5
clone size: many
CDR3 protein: CASIPRALEGGDQETQYF
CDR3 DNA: TGTGCCAGCATCCCGCGGGCTCTCGAGGGTGGTGACCAAGAGACCCAGTACTTC